These T cell receptor beta chains were read from a single sample in a study of cytomegalovirus exposure and HLA in healthy donors. The assay was immunoSEQ multiplex PCR, and TCRdb's table has in-frame clones only and misses some. The data contain around 160,000 clones, 70% to 80% of them singletons. The sequencing sample was made of PBMCs. These receptor sequences come from a man younger than 30 in good health and CMV-seropositive. Both conserved end residues are part of each CDR3. Fields, in order: V gene, J gene, clone size, D gene, CDR3 DNA, CDR3 protein. A D gene is named only where the DNA matches it firmly. Clone size appears in some rows only: once, few, many, or a class for an expanded clone.

V gene: TRBV4-3; J gene: TRBJ2-1; clone size: -; D gene: TRBD2; CDR3 DNA: TGCGCCAGCAGCGGGACTAGCGGGCCCCTTCTTGGGAATGAGCAGTTCTTC; CDR3 protein: CASSGTSGPLLGNEQFF
V gene: TRBV7-2; J gene: TRBJ2-7; clone size: -; D gene: TRBD1; CDR3 DNA: TGTGCCAGCAGCTTTGGACAGGGCACCTACGAGCAGTACTTC; CDR3 protein: CASSFGQGTYEQYF
V gene: TRBV16; J gene: TRBJ2-1; clone size: few; D gene: TRBD1; CDR3 DNA: TGTGCCAGCAGCCACGGACAGGGTCGGGTCGATGAGCAGTTCTTC; CDR3 protein: CASSHGQGRVDEQFF
V gene: TRBV29-1; J gene: TRBJ1-1; clone size: -; D gene: TRBD1; CDR3 DNA: TGCAGCGACCAAACAGGGGCCTCAATGTGGGGCACTGAAGCTTTCTTT; CDR3 protein: CSDQTGASMWGTEAFF
V gene: TRBV7-2; J gene: TRBJ2-1; clone size: few; D gene: -; CDR3 DNA: TGTGCCAGCAGCTTAGCGCCTGTGGGGGGGGCTAGGAATGAGCAGTTCTTC; CDR3 protein: CASSLAPVGGARNEQFF
V gene: TRBV6-5; J gene: TRBJ1-2; clone size: once; D gene: TRBD1; CDR3 DNA: TGTGCCAGCAGTGGAAGGGCAGGGGGCGAAAGAATCTTC; CDR3 protein: CASSGRAGGERIF
V gene: TRBV28; J gene: TRBJ2-7; clone size: once; D gene: TRBD2; CDR3 DNA: TGTGCCAGCAGTCCCTGGACTAGCGGGACGGCCTACGAGCAGTACTTC; CDR3 protein: CASSPWTSGTAYEQYF
V gene: TRBV29-1; J gene: TRBJ1-2; clone size: -; D gene: -; CDR3 DNA: TGCAGCGTTGAAGGAGGTTATGGCTACACCTTC; CDR3 protein: CSVEGGYGYTF
V gene: TRBV29-1; J gene: TRBJ2-7; clone size: once; D gene: -; CDR3 DNA: TGCAGCGTTGATGGTCGGGAGCCCCCCTACGAGCAGTACTTC; CDR3 protein: CSVDGREPPYEQYF
V gene: TRBV5-1; J gene: TRBJ1-1; clone size: once; D gene: -; CDR3 DNA: TGCGCCAGCAGCGCGGATCAGGGGGAAGCTTTCTTT; CDR3 protein: CASSADQGEAFF
V gene: TRBV28; J gene: TRBJ1-1; clone size: -; D gene: -; CDR3 DNA: TGTGCCAGCAGCCCCCCTTGGGGCATTACTGAAGCTTTCTTT; CDR3 protein: CASSPPWGITEAFF
V gene: TRBV21-1; J gene: TRBJ2-7; clone size: few; D gene: -; CDR3 DNA: TGTGCCAGCAGCATTATAAGGGGCTCCGAGCAGTACTTC; CDR3 protein: CASSIIRGSEQYF
V gene: TRBV27; J gene: TRBJ2-3; clone size: -; D gene: TRBD1; CDR3 DNA: TGTGCCAGCAAAGGGGACAGGGGCTTCGATACGCAGTATTTT; CDR3 protein: CASKGDRGFDTQYF
V gene: TRBV6-5; J gene: TRBJ1-5; clone size: -; D gene: -; CDR3 DNA: TGTGCCAGCAGTGCCAGGGGAGCGAGCAATCAGCCCCAGCATTTT; CDR3 protein: CASSARGASNQPQHF
V gene: TRBV4-1; J gene: TRBJ1-3; clone size: -; D gene: -; CDR3 DNA: TGCGCCAGCAGCCTAGCTAGCTCTGGAAACACCATATATTTT; CDR3 protein: CASSLASSGNTIYF
V gene: TRBV5-6; J gene: TRBJ1-2; clone size: -; D gene: TRBD1; CDR3 DNA: TGTGCCAGCAGCCGGCGGCCAGGGGGCTTGGGAAACTATGGCTACACCTTC; CDR3 protein: CASSRRPGGLGNYGYTF
V gene: TRBV27; J gene: TRBJ1-5; clone size: -; D gene: -; CDR3 DNA: TGTGCCAGCAGCCCAACAGGGACACTCAATCAGCCCCAGCATTTT; CDR3 protein: CASSPTGTLNQPQHF
V gene: TRBV7-8; J gene: TRBJ2-2; clone size: -; D gene: -; CDR3 DNA: TGTGCCAGCAGCTTAAGGCAGGCGAACACCGGGGAGCTGTTTTTT; CDR3 protein: CASSLRQANTGELFF
V gene: TRBV5-1; J gene: TRBJ2-2; clone size: -; D gene: TRBD2; CDR3 DNA: TGCGCCAGCAGCTTTCTAGCGGGGAACACCGGGGAGCTGTTTTTT; CDR3 protein: CASSFLAGNTGELFF
V gene: TRBV30; J gene: TRBJ1-2; clone size: -; D gene: TRBD1; CDR3 DNA: TGTGCCTGGTACGGACAGGCAAACTATGGCTACACCTTC; CDR3 protein: CAWYGQANYGYTF
V gene: TRBV7-8; J gene: TRBJ1-1; clone size: -; D gene: -; CDR3 DNA: TGTGCCAGCAGCTTAGTCCAGGAGAACACTGAAGCTTTCTTT; CDR3 protein: CASSLVQENTEAFF
V gene: TRBV18; J gene: TRBJ2-5; clone size: -; D gene: TRBD2; CDR3 DNA: TGTGCCAGCTCACCAAGGGGGACTAGTGTGGAGACCCAGTACTTC; CDR3 protein: CASSPRGTSVETQYF
V gene: TRBV6-5; J gene: TRBJ2-7; clone size: -; D gene: -; CDR3 DNA: TGTGCCAGCAGTTACTCTCGCCAGGCCTACGAGCAGTACTTC; CDR3 protein: CASSYSRQAYEQYF
V gene: TRBV28; J gene: TRBJ2-1; clone size: -; D gene: TRBD2; CDR3 DNA: TGTGCCAGCAGTTCGGGACTAGCGGGAGCCTCGTCCTACAATGAGCAGTTCTTC; CDR3 protein: CASSSGLAGASSYNEQFF
V gene: TRBV10-1; J gene: TRBJ2-2; clone size: -; D gene: -; CDR3 DNA: TGCGCCAGCAGTGAGAATCTCCCCGGGGAGCTGTTTTTT; CDR3 protein: CASSENLPGELFF
V gene: TRBV10-1; J gene: TRBJ2-5; clone size: -; D gene: -; CDR3 DNA: TGCGCCAGAAGTTTAGCGGAGGTCTGCCAAGAGACCCAGTACTTC; CDR3 protein: CARSLAEVCQETQYF
V gene: TRBV19; J gene: TRBJ1-1; clone size: few; D gene: TRBD1; CDR3 DNA: TGTGCCAGTAGGGGACAGCTGAACACTGAAGCTTTCTTT; CDR3 protein: CASRGQLNTEAFF
V gene: TRBV19; J gene: TRBJ1-5; clone size: -; D gene: -; CDR3 DNA: TGTGCCAGTAGTACCCTAATGCTTGATCAGCCCCAGCATTTT; CDR3 protein: CASSTLMLDQPQHF
V gene: TRBV6-5; J gene: TRBJ2-1; clone size: -; D gene: TRBD2; CDR3 DNA: TGTGCCAGCGGGGGTTCGGGGAGGGCAGGGAATGAGCAGTTCTTC; CDR3 protein: CASGGSGRAGNEQFF
V gene: TRBV5-1; J gene: TRBJ1-4; clone size: -; D gene: -; CDR3 DNA: TGCGCCAGCAGCTCAGGAATTGCAACTAATGAAAAACTGTTTTTT; CDR3 protein: CASSSGIATNEKLFF
V gene: TRBV29-1; J gene: TRBJ1-1; clone size: -; D gene: TRBD1; CDR3 DNA: TGCAGCGTGGAGCCGGGACAGGGGCTTGAAGCTTTCTTT; CDR3 protein: CSVEPGQGLEAFF